The 17 T cell receptor beta chains given below trace back to one sample, sequenced in a study of T-cell memory formation after mild COVID-19. One entry per CDR3 protein, called by TCRdb with MiXCR from the 5' RACE reads. The sample contains 300,000 to 350,000 distinct CDR3 sequences, roughly an eighth of which appear only once. The sample taken for sequencing was PBMCs or a T cell subset sorted from them (not recorded which). The receptor set was obtained from a young man who had mild COVID-19 (a few samples of this study predate the infection). Cell type and time point are not known.

The CDR3 sequence: CAWSAWTSGGAIDTQYF. The DNA for the CDR3 is TGTGCCTGGAGTGCGTGGACTAGCGGGGGGGCCATCGATACGCAGTATTTT. This sequence joins TRBV30 and TRBJ2-3; 15 nucleotides agree with TRBD2. Looked up from germline, CDR1 is GTSNPN and CDR2 is SVGIG (reference sequence). V shed 1 base and J 6 bases; nucleotides not matched to a gene: 8. This CDR3 is 17 amino acids long.

The chain joins TRBV6-2 or TRBV6-3 to TRBJ2-7, with D perhaps matching TRBD1 (5 bases). V lost 3 bases to trimming and J lost 2 bases, with 11 bases between them. The CDR3 has 14 residues. Germline-derived CDR1 and CDR2 are MNHEY and SVGEGT. DNA for the CDR3: TGTGCCAGCAGTTATGACAGCCTGACCTACGAGCAGTACTTC. The encoded protein is CASSYDSLTYEQYF.

This chain uses TRBV20-1 with TRBJ1-2; perhaps TRBD1 as D (5 bases). Germline CDR1 DFQATT, CDR2 SNEGSKA (reference sequence). V was clipped by 6 bases and J by 4 bases, with 15 bases between them. The CDR3 consists of 13 residues. CDR3 in DNA: TGCAGTGCCTCCGTGGGGGGGAGCTATGGCTACACCTTC. The encoded protein is CSASVGGSYGYTF.

This clonotype was recorded at least ten times. The J gene is TRBJ1-1, the V gene TRBV3-1; D is undetermined. The V gene's germline CDR1 is LGHDT and CDR2 YNNKEL (reference sequence). V lost 1 base and J lost 1, with 4 bases in between. There are 13 residues in the CDR3. This chain's CDR3 is CASSQARNTEAFF. CDR3 nucleotides: TGTGCCAGCAGCCAAGCCAGGAACACTGAAGCTTTCTTT.

There are a few counts of this clonotype. V and J are TRBV12-3 or TRBV12-4 and TRBJ1-3; D is possibly TRBD1 (5 bases). This CDR3 is built from 18 residues. V lost 2 bases to trimming and J lost 0 bases, with 17 bases between them. The CDR3 DNA sequence: TGTGCCAGCAGTTTATTAGCCAACAGGAGGAACTCTGGAAACACCATATATTTT. As protein: CASSLLANRRNSGNTIYF.

This clonotype was found many times. The junction shows a germline mismatch at one end, possibly a read error. The chain uses TRBV5-1 and TRBJ1-1; D is uncertain. The germline V gene encodes CDR1 SGHRS and CDR2 YFSETQ. The CDR3 has 13 amino acids. CDR3 nucleotide sequence: TGTGCCAGCAGCTTAGACATGAACACTGAAGCTTTCTTT. The encoded protein is CASSLDMNTEAFF.

This clonotype was picked up a small number of times. The V call is TRBV20-1, the J call TRBJ1-1; D call uncertain. CDR1 is DFQATT and CDR2 is SNEGSKA in the germline V gene (reference sequence). This CDR3 spans 12 amino acids. CDR3 sequence (DNA): TGCCTTCTCTTGGGGAGGGACACTGAAGCTTTCTTT. Translation: CLLLGRDTEAFF.

This clonotype was observed a few times. This rearrangement joins TRBV9 to TRBJ2-3, with 9 bases identical to TRBD2. The germline CDR1 and CDR2 sequences are SGDLS and YYNGEE. This CDR3 comprises 14 residues. V lost 4 bases, J lost 6 bases, and 6 bases stayed unmatched. Here the CDR3 reads CASSTSGRPDTQYF. Here the CDR3 DNA reads TGTGCCAGCAGCACTAGCGGGCGGCCGGATACGCAGTATTTT.

The CDR3 spells CSAKKDGSTRVNQPQHF. The CDR3 DNA reads TGCAGTGCCAAAAAGGACGGGAGTACGAGGGTCAATCAGCCCCAGCATTTT. V and J are TRBV20-1 and TRBJ1-5; no clear D gene. This CDR3 has 17 amino acids. The V and J ends lost 6 bases and 3 bases respectively, with 24 bases between them. The germline gives CDR1 DFQATT, CDR2 SNEGSKA (reference sequence).

The rearrangement joins TRBV24-1 to TRBJ2-5, with TRBD2 matching 9 bases. The CDR3 is 16 amino acids. The junction had 7 bases not matched to a gene; V was cut back by 4 bases and J by 2 bases. Germline values: CDR1 KGHDR, CDR2 SFDVKD. CDR3: CATSDRAGGNQETQYF. The CDR3 DNA is TGTGCCACCAGTGACCGAGCGGGGGGCAATCAAGAGACCCAGTACTTC.

The chain links TRBV12-3 or TRBV12-4 to TRBJ2-5; D is uncertain. This CDR3 contains 14 residues. The ends were cut back, 4 bases at V and 2 bases at J, with 11 bases in the middle. CDR3 bases: TGTGCCAGCAGTTCCGGGCCCGTTCAAGAGACCCAGTACTTC. Residues: CASSSGPVQETQYF.

This clonotype has only a few counts. This CDR3 is CAWSAGGYEQYF. The CDR3 DNA is TGTGCCTGGAGTGCGGGGGGTTACGAGCAGTACTTC. The chain combines TRBV30 with TRBJ2-7, with 7 bases matching TRBD2. This CDR3 region has 12 residues. Germline V CDR1 and CDR2: GTSNPN, SVGIG (reference sequence). With 1 base clipped from V and 4 bases from J, the junction kept 1 base outside the gene matches.

This clonotype was observed a handful of times. The CDR3 DNA follows: TGCAGTGCTAATCTAAGGGCGGGGAGAGCCTCCAATGAGCAGTTCTTC. It translates to CSANLRAGRASNEQFF. The chain has TRBV20-1 and TRBJ2-1; a weak D match, TRBD2 (6 bases). The germline gives CDR1 DFQATT, CDR2 SNEGSKA (reference sequence). V was clipped by 4 bases and J by 6 bases, with 22 bases between them. The CDR3 contains 16 residues.

This clonotype occurred many times. V is TRBV4-3 and J is TRBJ2-4; D remains unclear. Deletions cut 7 bases from V and 0 bases from J, with 13 bases between. Germline CDR1 is LGHNA and CDR2 is YSLEER. This CDR3 contains 15 residues. The CDR3 region has the DNA TGCGCCAGCATAGGTCCAGCAATAGCCAAAAACATTCAGTACTTC. Translation gives CASIGPAIAKNIQYF.

This clonotype was observed a handful of times. The rearrangement uses TRBV7-9 and TRBJ2-5; D is possibly TRBD1 or TRBD2 (5 bases each). Germline CDR1 reads SEHNR; CDR2 reads FQNEAQ (reference sequence). CDR3 length: 11 amino acids. Between the trimmed V and J ends, which lost 1 base and 14 bases, there was a span of 11 bases. The DNA of the CDR3 is TGTGCCAGCAGCTTAGACCGGGACGGTTACTTC. Its translation: CASSLDRDGYF.

This clonotype was seen ten or more times. The chain links TRBV24-1 to TRBJ2-2; D is undetermined. The germline V gene has CDR1 KGHDR and CDR2 SFDVKD. Trimming removed 4 bases from V and 1 base from J, with 15 bases in between. The CDR3 runs 17 residues. In DNA form, the CDR3 reads TGTGCCACCAGTGACTCTGGGTGGCTTAGGAACACCGGGGAGCTGTTTTTT. This codes for CATSDSGWLRNTGELFF.

This clonotype was recorded at least ten times. This chain joins TRBV5-5 and TRBJ1-1, with D perhaps TRBD1 (6 bases). The CDR3 loop spans 15 amino acids. Trimming cost V 4 bases and J 0 bases, with 13 bases left between them. Germline V CDR1 and CDR2: SGHKS, YYEKEE (reference sequence). The DNA of the CDR3 is TGTGCCAGCAGCAAGGAACAGGGCGTGAACACTGAAGCTTTCTTT. Protein sequence: CASSKEQGVNTEAFF.